This entry describes one TCR beta chain. It has no known antigen specificity. Base quality data are lacking; no much larger clone is found one base away. Hyperthyroidism patients were aged 18 to 65 years and newly diagnosed, with disease duration of less than 2 months. Any patient with an uncontrolled infection, another autoimmune disease, pregnancy or lactation was excluded. Diagnoses relied on clinical symptoms, serum thyroxine and TRAb, thyroid ultrasound and orbital computed tomography. Blood from progressor patients was collected at the time of first diagnosis with hyperthyroidism, before any ophthalmopathy symptoms had appeared. PBMCs were isolated from more than 8 ml of fresh peripheral blood by Ficoll-Paque density gradient centrifugation. Progressor patients were defined as those initially diagnosed with Graves' hyperthyroidism in whom ophthalmopathy developed during follow-up. Total RNA was extracted using Trizol reagent, and RNA quality was assessed on an Agilent 2100 Bioanalyzer.

TCR beta CDR3 regions were amplified from RNA transcripts. A first-round RT-PCR of the TCR CDR3 used the HTBI primer set with the Qiagen OneStep RT-PCR kit. A second multiplex PCR round built the libraries, followed by size selection and purification. The libraries were sequenced on an Illumina HiSeq2000 using paired-end 100 bp reads. Under the source paper's analysis protocol: SOAPnuke was used to process the raw data, removing reads that contained adapters or uncalled bases, had a mean Phred below 15, or lacked an exact match to the constant primer or identifier. High-quality paired reads were merged using COPE v1.2.5, and each unique nucleotide sequence was defined as a clonotype. MiTCR v1.1 was used to align clonotypes to the IMGT TRBV, TRBD and TRBJ reference segments. The analysis included only V-J combinations with a frequency above 0.0001, which together covered around 99% of the repertoires. A TCS score was defined as the ratio of F50 (clonal expansion) to E x V (chaos), with BLOSUM62-based TCRdist applied between CDR3 peptides within each V-J. Welch's t-statistics and random forest reduced around 550 V-J features to 13, which were used in a naive Bayes classifier (R e1071). TCRdb cleaned the public reads at Q25 with fastp, built clones with MiXCR and kept in-frame beta chains. Rows merge per CDR3 protein into single entries with the most common DNA and genes. In this record, the V and J calls reflect TCRdb's handling and not the investigators' own analysis. In all, the sample holds some 150,000 distinct CDR3 sequences, and approximately 20% of those were seen once. Roughly 73% of the sample is in the top ten clones.

This sample was taken from a study of T cells in Graves' hyperthyroidism and ophthalmopathy (dated by TCRdb to the late 2010s). About the full investigation: Peripheral blood samples were taken at the time of initial diagnosis, prior to any treatment. The 100 discovery patients were randomly divided into training and test sets at a 7:3 ratio. According to the paper, TCR Vbeta CDR3 sequencing was carried out on around 140 peripheral blood samples, which came from 40 to 45 ophthalmopathy, 75 or so hyperthyroidism and roughly 17 progressor patients. After blood sampling, hyperthyroidism patients were treated with methimazole at a starting dose of 30 mg daily, and ophthalmopathy patients were treated with high-dose intravenous methylprednisolone. To identify distinguishing TCR V-J signatures, a discovery cohort of 100 or so patients was used, comprising 43 with Graves' ophthalmopathy and some 60 with stable Graves' hyperthyroidism. An independent validation cohort of under 20 hyperthyroidism patients and about 15 patients who later progressed to ophthalmopathy tested prospective prediction of ophthalmopathy. In addition, the study compared T-cell repertoires in thyroid tissue and in blood from about six Graves' hyperthyroidism patients. What the authors observed across the whole study: Sample size was not statistically predetermined, and blinding of investigators to group allocation was not performed. Ophthalmopathy was separated from stable hyperthyroidism by a 13 V-J signature model, with around 88% sensitivity and approximately 81% specificity obtained in cross-validation and 80%/75% obtained in testing. In validation, progression to ophthalmopathy was predicted by the model with around 70% sensitivity and 72.22% specificity, a median of about 6.4 months before onset. Most expanded thyroid clonotypes (frequency above 0.001) were also found in blood, which suggests that blood repertoires may mirror thyroid immune responses.

This TCR was recovered from a woman in her forties or fifties with Graves' hyperthyroidism that later progressed to Graves' ophthalmopathy. The material sequenced was blood.

The CDR3 region: CASSYKGWPETQYF. The DNA sequence follows: TGTGCCAGCAGCTATAAGGGTTGGCCAGAGACCCAGTACTTC. The chain uses TRBV5-5 and TRBJ2-5; the D gene is not confidently resolved. The CDR3 has 14 amino acids, counting the end cysteine and phenylalanine. Solely the CDR3 DNA is kept, with 42 bases framed from the first base. The germline V gene (reference sequence) provides CDR1 SGHKS and CDR2 YYEKEE. At the junction V is shortened by 3 bases and J by 4 bases, with 13 bases in between.